This T cell receptor beta chain was profiled in a study of T cell responses to AZD1222 COVID-19 vaccine. About the research overall: Pooling was applied to second doses at about 4 or about 12 weeks.

Method: immunoSEQ multiplex PCR; TCRdb's copy keeps in-frame clones and lacks some. Of 200,000 or so clones in the sample, over 80% were seen once. This clone was found once. The sequenced sample was peripheral blood, obtained on day 0 of AZD1222 vaccination. This clonotype originated in an adult in good health.

Here the CDR3 DNA reads TGTGCCAGCAGTTTTGCACCTAACTATGGCTACACCTTC. The encoded protein is CASSFAPNYGYTF. The chain has TRBV27 and TRBJ1-2, with D unclear. The CDR3 is made up of 13 amino acids. The germline V gene has CDR1 MNHEY and CDR2 SMNVEV (reference sequence). Trimming shortened V by 3 bases and J by 0 bases, and 5 bases separated the two germline ends.